These 27 T cell receptor beta chains were sequenced from one sample in a study of cytomegalovirus exposure and HLA in healthy donors. PCR was performed using 60 Vbeta and 13 Jbeta primers. The assay was immunoSEQ multiplex PCR, and TCRdb's table has in-frame clones only and misses some. The sample lists about 87,000 clones; 70% to 85% were seen once. The sequencing input was PBMCs. These receptors all come from a man aged 30 to 45 in good health and CMV-seropositive.

V usage is TRBV19 and J usage is TRBJ1-5, with 7 bases matching TRBD1. V lost 3 bases to trimming and J lost 6 bases; unmatched junction nucleotides: 14. The CDR3 runs 17 residues. Germline V CDR1 and CDR2: LNHDA, SQIVND (reference sequence). The CDR3 region has the DNA TGTGCCAGTAGTATTGATTTGGGCAGGGGGATAAGTCAGCCCCAGCATTTT. This translates into CASSIDLGRGISQPQHF.

This chain's CDR3 is CASSQGLEPDTQYF. The CDR3 DNA reads as TGTGCCAGCAGCCAGGGACTAGAGCCAGATACGCAGTATTTT. The chain links TRBV28 to TRBJ2-3; 8 positions match TRBD2. The V gene's germline CDR1 is MDHEN and CDR2 SYDVKM. With 6 bases clipped from V and 4 bases from J, the junction kept 6 bases outside the gene matches. CDR3 length: 14 amino acids.

The rearrangement links TRBV13 to TRBJ2-7; 8 bases align to TRBD1. Germline V gene sequence: CDR1 PRHDT, CDR2 FYEKMQ (reference sequence). V lost 2 bases to trimming and J lost 0 bases; unmatched junction nucleotides: 6. The CDR3 is 16 residues long. CDR3 protein: CASSLSRGQGSYEQYF. CDR3 sequence (DNA): TGTGCCAGCAGCTTAAGTCGCGGACAGGGCTCCTACGAGCAGTACTTC.

This chain links TRBV29-1 with TRBJ1-2, with a tentative D call TRBD1 (6 bases). This CDR3 contains 15 residues. With 2 bases removed from V and 4 bases from J, the gap between germline ends came to 17 bases. Germline-derived CDR1 and CDR2 are SQVTM and ANQGSEA. Written as DNA, the CDR3 is TGCAGCGTTGAACCACAGGGAACTCTCCGCTATGGCTACACCTTC. Translated, it gives CSVEPQGTLRYGYTF. The full variable domain, in which reference TRBV29-1 and TRBJ1-2 provide the parts outside the CDR3, is SAVISQKPSRDICQRGTSLTIQCQVDSQVTMMFWYRQQPGQSLTLIATANQGSEATYESGFVIDKFPISRPNLTFSTLTVSNMSPEDSSIYLCSVEPQGTLRYGYTFGSGTRLTVV.

V usage is TRBV19 and J usage is TRBJ2-5; 10 bases match TRBD2. This CDR3 is 15 amino acids long. CDR1 LNHDA and CDR2 SQIVND come from the germline V gene (reference sequence). The V gene end was trimmed by 6 bases and the J gene end by 4 bases; junction bases not matched to a gene: 8. The CDR3 is CASSLLAGRRETQYF. The CDR3 DNA is TGTGCCAGTAGCCTACTAGCGGGAAGAAGAGAGACCCAGTACTTC.

The genes are TRBV21-1 and TRBJ2-5; no DNA check was done on the table's D call, TRBD1. TRBV21-1 is described as a pseudogene. This CDR3 spans 22 amino acids. The CDR3 bases are TGTGCCAGCAGCAAAGGAGGGGGGACAGGTCCCTCCATGGTGAAAAAAGCGGAGACCCAGTACTTC. It codes for CASSKGGGTGPSMVKKAETQYF.

The rearrangement joins TRBV30 to TRBJ2-7; D uncertain. This CDR3 has 11 residues. The V end was cut by 3 bases, the J end by 1 base, with 4 bases between. Per the germline V gene, CDR1 is GTSNPN and CDR2 is SVGIG (reference sequence). The CDR3 DNA is TGTGCCTGGAGGTTATCCTACGAGCAGTACTTC. Translated, it gives CAWRLSYEQYF.

The rearrangement joins TRBV5-1 to TRBJ2-1; TRBD2 agrees at 9 bases. This CDR3 is built from 15 residues. Losses at the gene ends were 4 bases for V and 7 bases for J; bases not matched to a gene: 9. Germline loops: CDR1 SGHRS, CDR2 YFSETQ. CDR3 in amino acids: CASSPVAGAKNEQFF. In DNA form, the CDR3 reads TGCGCCAGCAGCCCCGTAGCGGGAGCTAAGAATGAGCAGTTCTTC.

V is TRBV5-6 and J is TRBJ1-1, with no clear D. The germline V gene encodes CDR1 SGHDT and CDR2 YYEEEE. V lost 4 bases and J 4 bases, leaving 17 bases between the germline ends. The length of the CDR3 is 15 residues. CDR3 loop: CASSPPGWAGTEAFF. For the CDR3, the DNA is TGTGCCAGCAGCCCACCTGGGTGGGCAGGCACTGAAGCTTTCTTT.

V and J are TRBV9 and TRBJ2-7; the D gene is possibly TRBD2 (6 bases). The CDR3 covers 16 residues. CDR1 is SGDLS and CDR2 is YYNGEE in the germline V gene. With 4 bases removed from V and 3 bases from J, the gap between germline ends came to 20 bases. The CDR3 DNA follows: TGTGCCAGCAGCTACGGTGGGCAGGAGGGCAACTACGAGCAGTACTTC. This encodes CASSYGGQEGNYEQYF. Using reference TRBV9 and TRBJ2-7 for the parts outside the CDR3, the full variable domain is DSGVTQTPKHLITATGQRVTLRCSPRSGDLSVYWYQQSLDQGLQFLIQYYNGEERAKGNILERFSAQQFPDLHSELNLSSLELGDSALYFCASSYGGQEGNYEQYFGPGTRLTVT.

This clone was seen more than once but under ten times. This sequence joins TRBV25-1 and TRBJ1-5; D is possibly TRBD1 (5 bases). The CDR3 has 14 amino acids. Deletions cut 6 bases from V and 4 bases from J, with 13 bases between. The germline CDR1 and CDR2 sequences are MGHDK and SYGVNS. CDR3 sequence: CASSPVGQNQPQHF. The CDR3 DNA sequence: TGTGCCAGCAGCCCGGTGGGGCAGAATCAGCCCCAGCATTTT.

This chain uses TRBV27 with TRBJ2-7; 9 bases align to TRBD1. The germline V gene has CDR1 MNHEY and CDR2 SMNVEV (reference sequence). V was pared by 3 bases and J by 2 bases, with 2 bases of the junction left unmatched. CDR3 length equals 14 residues. The DNA for the CDR3 is TGTGCCAGCAGTTTCGGACAGGGGCCCTACGAGCAGTACTTC. This gives the protein CASSFGQGPYEQYF.

This sequence joins TRBV27 and TRBJ1-2, with 9 nucleotides matching TRBD1. The CDR3 length is 16 residues. Per the germline V gene, CDR1 is MNHEY and CDR2 is SMNVEV (reference sequence). Trimming at V came to 3 bases and at J to 6 bases, leaving 11 bases not matched to a gene. The CDR3 protein is CASSLLGQGQPDGYTF. The CDR3 nucleotides read TGTGCCAGCAGTTTGCTGGGACAGGGTCAGCCTGATGGCTACACCTTC.

Only a few counts were recorded for this clone. The chain has TRBV5-1 and TRBJ1-1, with unresolved D. The V gene's germline CDR1 is SGHRS and CDR2 YFSETQ. This CDR3 has 15 amino acids. The ends were cut back, 4 bases at V and 5 bases at J, with 18 bases in the middle. CDR3 bases: TGCGCCAGCAGCATATCATTGGGCATCCGGACTGAAGCTTTCTTT. It translates to CASSISLGIRTEAFF.

The chain uses TRBV6-5 and TRBJ2-5; 7 nucleotides line up with TRBD2. Losses at the gene ends were 6 bases for V and 3 bases for J; bases not matched to a gene: 7. The germline gives CDR1 MNHEY, CDR2 SVGAGI. The CDR3 spans 14 residues. This chain's CDR3 is CASRLPGREETQYF. Written as DNA, the CDR3 is TGTGCCAGCAGACTACCAGGGAGGGAAGAGACCCAGTACTTC.

The chain links TRBV5-1 to TRBJ2-7, with D possibly being TRBD1 (6 bases). Looked up from germline, CDR1 is SGHRS and CDR2 is YFSETQ. The CDR3 is 14 residues long. V was pared by 4 bases and J by 2 bases, with 13 bases between. CDR3 sequence (DNA): TGCGCCAGCAGCCCGGACAGACCAACCTACGAGCAGTACTTC. This codes for CASSPDRPTYEQYF.

The chain joins TRBV19 to TRBJ2-5, with D hard to call. In germline, CDR1 is LNHDA, CDR2 SQIVND (reference sequence). V was pared by 3 bases and J by 4 bases, with 3 bases between. This CDR3 is 11 amino acids long. Written as DNA, the CDR3 is TGTGCCAGTAGTATGGCAGAGACCCAGTACTTC. It codes for CASSMAETQYF. The variable domain in full, completed from reference TRBV19 and TRBJ2-5, reads DGGITQSPKYLFRKEGQNVTLSCEQNLNHDAMYWYRQDPGQGLRLIYYSQIVNDFQKGDIAEGYSVSREKKESFPLTVTSAQKNPTAFYLCASSMAETQYFGPGTRLLVL.

The chain employs TRBV6-6 and TRBJ1-2, with D perhaps TRBD1 (5 bases). This CDR3 has 16 amino acids. The germline CDR1 and CDR2 sequences are MNHNY and SVGAGI (reference sequence). V was clipped by 6 bases and J by 6 bases, with 23 bases between them. The CDR3 DNA follows: TGTGCCAGCAGCCTACTGGGCAGGGAGGTTTTCGATGGCTACACCTTC. Its protein is CASSLLGREVFDGYTF.

This rearrangement joins TRBV10-2 to TRBJ1-5; 7 bases map to TRBD1. J was trimmed by 4 bases and V by 6 bases; bases with no gene match: 6. Germline V lookup: CDR1 WSHSY, CDR2 SAAADI. The CDR3 spans 14 residues. CDR3 nucleotide sequence: TGCGCCAGCAGGAACAGGGGCGAAAATCAGCCCCAGCATTTT. It is translated as CASRNRGENQPQHF.

The V gene is TRBV29-1, the J gene TRBJ1-1; 7 bases are a match to TRBD1. CDR3 length equals 12 residues. Per germline, CDR1 SQVTM and CDR2 ANQGSEA. Unmatched junction bases numbered 6, after V lost 4 bases and J lost 7 bases. CDR3 coding DNA: TGCAGCGTTGCTCCCAGGGGGAGTGAAGCTTTCTTT. It codes for CSVAPRGSEAFF.

The genes are TRBV18 and TRBJ1-1, with D unclear. Between the trimmed V and J ends, which lost 4 bases and 4 bases, there was a span of 13 bases. This CDR3 region has 14 residues. In germline, CDR1 is KGHSH, CDR2 LQKENI. In DNA, the CDR3 is TGTGCCAGCTCACAACGACAAGAGAGCACTGAAGCTTTCTTT. This sequence encodes CASSQRQESTEAFF.

The V gene is TRBV5-1, the J gene TRBJ2-3; 7 positions match TRBD1. Germline lookup yields CDR1 SGHRS and CDR2 YFSETQ. Trimming removed 3 bases from V and 7 bases from J; junction bases left unmatched: 5. This CDR3 spans 13 amino acids. In nucleotides, the CDR3 is TGCGCCAGCAGCTCCCGACAGGGACATACGCAGTATTTT. Its protein product is CASSSRQGHTQYF.

The V call is TRBV6-1, the J call TRBJ2-7; 8 bases agree with TRBD2. CDR3 length equals 15 residues. Per germline, CDR1 MNHNS and CDR2 SASEGT. Trimming at V came to 6 bases and at J to 4 bases, leaving 11 bases not matched to a gene. DNA of the CDR3: TGTGCCAGCAGATTTAAGCGGGAGTATGGTTACGAGCAGTACTTC. Its translation: CASRFKREYGYEQYF.

Only a few counts were recorded for this clone. The gene calls are TRBV19 and TRBJ1-5; TRBD1 matches 7 bases. The CDR3 spans 16 residues. Germline V gene sequence: CDR1 LNHDA, CDR2 SQIVND (reference sequence). V lost 5 bases and J lost 5; bases outside the gene matches: 12. DNA for the CDR3: TGTGCCAGTAGTCCCCTTAGACAGGGCGGTGATCAGCCCCAGCATTTT. It encodes CASSPLRQGGDQPQHF. Drawing the rest from reference TRBV19 and TRBJ1-5, the complete variable domain is DGGITQSPKYLFRKEGQNVTLSCEQNLNHDAMYWYRQDPGQGLRLIYYSQIVNDFQKGDIAEGYSVSREKKESFPLTVTSAQKNPTAFYLCASSPLRQGGDQPQHFGDGTRLSIL.

This sequence joins TRBV29-1 and TRBJ1-2; 8 bases line up with TRBD1. CDR1 is SQVTM and CDR2 is ANQGSEA in the germline V gene. The length of the CDR3 is 13 residues. V was pared by 1 base and J by 3 bases, with 1 base of the junction left unmatched. The CDR3 DNA sequence: TGCAGCGTTGAAGCAGGGGGCGACTATGGCTACACCTTC. Encoded protein: CSVEAGGDYGYTF.

The rearrangement uses TRBV19 and TRBJ1-5; TRBD1 is a possible D gene (6 bases). The V end was cut by 7 bases, the J end by 4 bases, with 11 bases between. This CDR3 has 13 amino acids. CDR1 and CDR2 from the germline V gene are LNHDA and SQIVND (reference sequence). The CDR3 protein is CASKVTGNQPQHF. The CDR3 DNA sequence: TGTGCCAGTAAGGTAACAGGGAATCAGCCCCAGCATTTT.

The genes are TRBV27 and TRBJ1-5; a possible D gene is TRBD1 (6 bases). The length of the CDR3 is 14 residues. In germline, CDR1 is MNHEY, CDR2 SMNVEV (reference sequence). Trimming left V 3 bases short and J 4 bases short, with 10 bases between. The DNA for the CDR3 is TGTGCCAGCAGTTTGGACAGAAATAATCAGCCCCAGCATTTT. This translates into CASSLDRNNQPQHF.